This paragraph covers one T cell receptor (beta chain) sequence. Its antigen is currently unknown. The sample originates from a study of cytomegalovirus exposure and HLA in healthy donors. Study-wide results and limits: In a later analysis, HLA-C alleles had the fewest associated TCRs, DRB1 alleles the most. The investigators catalogued some 150 TCR beta chains as cytomegalovirus-associated.

Trimming at V came to 5 bases and at J to 4 bases, leaving 7 bases not matched to a gene. The CDR3 loop spans 14 amino acids. Germline V gene data show CDR1 as LNHNV and CDR2 as YYDKDF (reference sequence). Primers included in the PCR were 60 Vbeta and 13 Jbeta primers. The assay was immunoSEQ multiplex PCR, and TCRdb's table has in-frame clones only and misses some. The sample consists of 140,000 to 150,000 clones, approximately 81% of them appearing once. The clonotype comes from a boy under 10 years old in good health and CMV-seronegative. V is TRBV15 and J is TRBJ2-5, with 7 positions matching TRBD1. What was sequenced was PBMCs. The CDR3 region has the DNA TGTGCCACCAGCTACAGGACAGGCACAGAGACCCAGTACTTC. Translation gives CATSYRTGTETQYF.